This TCR beta chain was sequenced in a study of blood T cell repertoires in COVID-19. Background on the study: The origin of the acute and convalescent COVID-19 samples was the United States, Italy and Spain. PBMCs, B-cell-depleted T cells, or T cells were the source of the cDNA or gDNA that made up the material.

Per the germline V gene, CDR1 is SGHTA and CDR2 is FQGNSA. Trimming left V 4 bases short and J 0 bases short, with 10 bases between. The CDR3 runs 15 residues. Recovered status applied to Cohort 3 donors who had two consecutive negative PCRs. It also applied to those with clearance or with symptom resolution. Sequenced by immunoSEQ multiplex PCR; TCRdb stores in-frame clones only, minus some. The table includes around 250,000 clones, around 90% detected once. This chain links TRBV7-2 with TRBJ1-3, with D unclear. This clonotype was obtained from a woman aged 50 to 65 who had recovered from COVID-19. Sequencing was carried out using PBMCs or T cells enriched from blood (not recorded which). CDR3 loop: CASSSSSLSGNTIYF. Here the CDR3 DNA reads TGTGCCAGCAGCTCGAGCTCGCTCTCTGGAAACACCATATATTTT. The full variable domain, in which reference TRBV7-2 and TRBJ1-3 provide the parts outside the CDR3, is GAGVSQSPSNKVTEKGKDVELRCDPISGHTALYWYRQSLGQGLEFLIYFQGNSAPDKSGLPSDRFSAERTGGSVSTLTIQRTQQEDSAVYLCASSSSSLSGNTIYFGEGSWLTVV.